This T cell receptor beta chain comes out of a study of blood T cell repertoires in COVID-19. Trimming took off 2 bases at V and 0 bases at J, with 11 bases between the two ends. This CDR3 contains 15 residues. Germline loops: CDR1 SGHRS, CDR2 YFSETQ. Sequenced by immunoSEQ multiplex PCR; TCRdb stores in-frame clones only, minus some. The sample holds fewer than 90,000 clones, 70% to 90% seen once. Sequenced material: peripheral blood. The rearrangement links TRBV5-1 to TRBJ1-1, with D possibly being TRBD1 (6 bases). The sequence was collected from a man aged 60 to 69 with acute or convalescent COVID-19. Here the CDR3 DNA reads TGCGCCAGCAGCTTTCTGGGGGCCATGAACACTGAAGCTTTCTTT. Translation gives CASSFLGAMNTEAFF.